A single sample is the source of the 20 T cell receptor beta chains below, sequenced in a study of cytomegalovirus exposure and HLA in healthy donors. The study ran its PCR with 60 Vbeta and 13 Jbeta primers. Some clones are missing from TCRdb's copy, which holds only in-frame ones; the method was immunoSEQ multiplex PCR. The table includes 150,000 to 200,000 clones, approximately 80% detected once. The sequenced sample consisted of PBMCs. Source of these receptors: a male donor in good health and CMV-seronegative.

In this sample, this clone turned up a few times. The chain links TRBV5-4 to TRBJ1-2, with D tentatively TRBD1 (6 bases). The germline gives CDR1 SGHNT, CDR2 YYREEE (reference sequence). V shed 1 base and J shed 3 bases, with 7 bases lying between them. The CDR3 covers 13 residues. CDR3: CASSLSGDYGYTF. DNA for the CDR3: TGTGCCAGCAGCTTGTCAGGGGACTATGGCTACACCTTC.

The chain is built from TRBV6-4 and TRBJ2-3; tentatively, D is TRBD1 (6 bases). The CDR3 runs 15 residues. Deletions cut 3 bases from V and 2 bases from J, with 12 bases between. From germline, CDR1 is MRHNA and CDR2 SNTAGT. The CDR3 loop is CASSEGRGYTDTQYF. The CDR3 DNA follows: TGTGCCAGCAGTGAGGGCAGGGGATACACAGATACGCAGTATTTT.

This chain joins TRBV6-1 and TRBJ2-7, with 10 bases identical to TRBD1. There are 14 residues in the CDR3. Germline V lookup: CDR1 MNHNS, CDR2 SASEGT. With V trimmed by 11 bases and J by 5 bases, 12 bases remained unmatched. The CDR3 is CALRETGGSDEQYF. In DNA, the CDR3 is TGTGCCCTGCGAGAGACAGGGGGCTCGGACGAGCAGTACTTC.

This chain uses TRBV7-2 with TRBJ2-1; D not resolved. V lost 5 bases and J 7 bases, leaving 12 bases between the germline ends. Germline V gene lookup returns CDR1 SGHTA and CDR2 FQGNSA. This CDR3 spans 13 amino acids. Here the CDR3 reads CASSGFSINEQFF. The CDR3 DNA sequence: TGTGCCAGCAGCGGTTTCAGTATTAATGAGCAGTTCTTC.

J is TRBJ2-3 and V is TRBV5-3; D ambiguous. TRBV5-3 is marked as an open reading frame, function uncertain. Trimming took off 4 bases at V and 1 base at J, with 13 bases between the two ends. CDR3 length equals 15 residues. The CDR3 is CARSASSLGTDTQYF. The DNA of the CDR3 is TGTGCCAGAAGCGCGTCGAGTCTCGGCACAGATACGCAGTATTTT.

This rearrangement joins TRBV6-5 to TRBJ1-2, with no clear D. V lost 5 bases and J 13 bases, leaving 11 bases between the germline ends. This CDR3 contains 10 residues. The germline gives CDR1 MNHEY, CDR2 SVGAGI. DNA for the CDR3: TGTGCCAGCAGTGATGACACTCCCACCTTC. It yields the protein CASSDDTPTF.

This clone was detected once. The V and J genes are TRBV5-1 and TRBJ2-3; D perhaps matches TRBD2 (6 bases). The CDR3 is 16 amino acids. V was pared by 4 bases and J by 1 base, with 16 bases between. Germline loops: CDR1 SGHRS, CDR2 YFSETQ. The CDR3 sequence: CASSALIGGGTDTQYF. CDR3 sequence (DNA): TGCGCCAGCAGCGCCCTAATCGGAGGGGGCACAGATACGCAGTATTTT.

The CDR3 DNA reads as TGTGCCAGCAGCAATAGCGGGGGTCTAGCCAAAAACATTCAGTACTTC. As protein: CASSNSGGLAKNIQYF. The rearrangement links TRBV7-2 to TRBJ2-4; 9 bases are shared with TRBD2. CDR3 length: 16 residues. Germline lookup yields CDR1 SGHTA and CDR2 FQGNSA. After removal of 5 bases from V and 0 bases from J, the junction contained 5 bases not matched to a gene.

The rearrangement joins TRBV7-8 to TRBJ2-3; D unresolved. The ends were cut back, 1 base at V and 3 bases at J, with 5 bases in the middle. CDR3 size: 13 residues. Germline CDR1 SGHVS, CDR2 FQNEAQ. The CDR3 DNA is TGTGCCAGCAGCTTAGAGGAGACAGATACGCAGTATTTT. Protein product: CASSLEETDTQYF.

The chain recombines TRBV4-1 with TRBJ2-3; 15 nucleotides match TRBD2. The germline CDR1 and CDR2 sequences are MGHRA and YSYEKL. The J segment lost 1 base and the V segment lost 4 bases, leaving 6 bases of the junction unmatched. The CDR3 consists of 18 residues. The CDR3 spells CASSPGLAGGPGTDTQYF. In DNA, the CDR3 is TGCGCCAGCAGCCCCGGACTAGCGGGAGGGCCCGGCACAGATACGCAGTATTTT.

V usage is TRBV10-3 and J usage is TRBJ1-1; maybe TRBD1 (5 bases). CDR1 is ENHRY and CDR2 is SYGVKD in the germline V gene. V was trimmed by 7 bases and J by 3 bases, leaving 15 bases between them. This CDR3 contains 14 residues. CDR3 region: CAINYGGKDTEAFF. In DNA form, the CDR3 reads TGTGCCATCAACTACGGGGGGAAAGACACTGAAGCTTTCTTT.

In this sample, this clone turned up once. The CDR3 protein is CASSPVATNEKLFF. The CDR3 DNA reads TGTGCCAGCAGTCCAGTTGCAACTAATGAAAAACTGTTTTTT. The J gene is TRBJ1-4, the V gene TRBV6-1; D is ambiguous. V shed 5 bases and J shed 0 bases, with 7 bases lying between them. This CDR3 has 14 amino acids. Germline V gene sequence: CDR1 MNHNS, CDR2 SASEGT.

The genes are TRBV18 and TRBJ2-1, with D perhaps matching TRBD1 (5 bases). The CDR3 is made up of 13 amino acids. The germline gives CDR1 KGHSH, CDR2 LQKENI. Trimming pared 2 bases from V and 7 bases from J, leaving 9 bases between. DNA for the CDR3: TGTGCCAGCTCACCAGACAGTATGAATGAGCAGTTCTTC. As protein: CASSPDSMNEQFF.

CDR3: CASSLHSATGELFF. CDR3 nucleotide sequence: TGTGCCAGCAGTTTACACAGTGCGACCGGGGAGCTGTTTTTT. V and J are TRBV28 and TRBJ2-2; D is undetermined. Deletions cut 2 bases from V and 5 bases from J, with 9 bases between. This CDR3 spans 14 amino acids. Germline V gives CDR1 MDHEN, CDR2 SYDVKM.

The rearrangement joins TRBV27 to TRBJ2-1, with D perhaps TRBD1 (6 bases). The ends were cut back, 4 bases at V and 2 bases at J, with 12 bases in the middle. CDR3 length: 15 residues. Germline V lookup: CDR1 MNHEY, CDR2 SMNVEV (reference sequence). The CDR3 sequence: CASSWGQGTYNEQFF. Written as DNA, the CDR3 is TGTGCCAGCAGTTGGGGGCAGGGGACCTACAATGAGCAGTTCTTC.

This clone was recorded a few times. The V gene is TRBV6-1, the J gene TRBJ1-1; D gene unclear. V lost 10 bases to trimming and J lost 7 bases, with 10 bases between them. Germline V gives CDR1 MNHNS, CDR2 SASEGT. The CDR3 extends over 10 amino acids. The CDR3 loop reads CATRDIEAFF. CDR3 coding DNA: TGTGCCACCCGGGATATTGAAGCTTTCTTT.

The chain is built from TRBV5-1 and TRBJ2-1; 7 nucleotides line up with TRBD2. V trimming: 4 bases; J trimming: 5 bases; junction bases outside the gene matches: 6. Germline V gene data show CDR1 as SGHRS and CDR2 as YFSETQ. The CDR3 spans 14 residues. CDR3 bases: TGCGCCAGCAGCCCTCTAGCGGCAAACAATGAGCAGTTCTTC. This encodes CASSPLAANNEQFF.

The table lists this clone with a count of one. This chain's CDR3 is CASGSVGGSGLYNEQFF. The CDR3 DNA sequence: TGTGCCAGCGGATCAGTCGGGGGTAGTGGCCTCTACAATGAGCAGTTCTTC. This sequence joins TRBV28 and TRBJ2-1; the D gene is possibly TRBD2 (6 bases). The V gene lost 8 bases and the J gene lost 3 bases, with 23 bases spanning the gap. The CDR3 contains 17 residues. The germline gives CDR1 MDHEN, CDR2 SYDVKM. Drawing the rest from reference TRBV28 and TRBJ2-1, the complete variable domain is DVKVTQSSRYLVKRTGEKVFLECVQDMDHENMFWYRQDPGLGLRLIYFSYDVKMKEKGDIPEGYSVSREKKERFSLILESASTNQTSMYLCASGSVGGSGLYNEQFFGPGTRLTVL.

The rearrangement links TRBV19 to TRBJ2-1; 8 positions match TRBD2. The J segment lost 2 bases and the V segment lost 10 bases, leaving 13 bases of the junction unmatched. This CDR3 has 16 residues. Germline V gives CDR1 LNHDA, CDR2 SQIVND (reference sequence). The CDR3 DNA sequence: TGTGCCACCACAGTATCGGCGGGGGGCCCCTACAATGAGCAGTTCTTC. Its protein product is CATTVSAGGPYNEQFF.

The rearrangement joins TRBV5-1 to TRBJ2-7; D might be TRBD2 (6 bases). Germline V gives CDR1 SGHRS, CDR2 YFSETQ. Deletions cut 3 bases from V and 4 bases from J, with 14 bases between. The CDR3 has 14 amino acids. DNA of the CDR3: TGCGCCAGCAGCTCCGGAGGGGCGAATTACGAGCAGTACTTC. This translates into CASSSGGANYEQYF.